This TCR beta chain was captured in a study of molecular identifiers for immune sequencing clone quantification. This clonotype was picked up a small number of times. A read error may produce the germline difference seen at one junction end. TCRdb redid the calling of the PCR reads with MiXCR, one entry per CDR3 protein. The profile covers about 60,000 distinct CDR3 sequences, with less than 20% appearing a single time and under 1.5% taken by the ten largest. Germline values: CDR1 SNHLY, CDR2 FYNNEI. This CDR3 region has 14 residues. The sequenced sample consisted of naive CD8+ T cells from blood, with Jurkat cell RNA spiked in. As for subset: FACS-sorted CD8+CD4-CCR7+CD45RA+ naive T cells. The TCR originated in a human donor in good health. Some libraries in this study had Jurkat cell RNA spiked in. The rearrangement joins TRBV2 to TRBJ2-1; TRBD2 aligns across 11 bases. The CDR3 sequence: CASRLAGFYDEQFF. The CDR3 region has the DNA TGTGCCAGCCGACTAGCGGGATTCTACGATGAGCAGTTCTTC.